The source of this TCR beta chain is a study of blood T cell repertoires in COVID-19. In regard to this clone: Other DNA sequences in this sample translate to the same CDR3.

Produced via immunoSEQ multiplex PCR; TCRdb's table is partial and in-frame only. This table has around 190,000 clones, around 83% appearing once. Seattle's enrolled individuals joined amid active infection and were then monitored longitudinally. V lost 6 bases to trimming and J lost 2 bases; unmatched junction nucleotides: 9. Germline CDR1 MNHEY, CDR2 SMNVEV (reference sequence). The CDR3 loop spans 16 amino acids. The chain is built from TRBV27 and TRBJ2-2, with 7 nucleotides matching TRBD2. The sequence was collected from a woman in her 70s with COVID-19, enrolled during active disease. Sequenced: peripheral blood. CDR3 sequence (DNA): TGTGCCAGCAGCCCTCCGGGACTACCTAACACCGGGGAGCTGTTTTTT. Translated, it gives CASSPPGLPNTGELFF.